These T cell receptor beta chains were read from a single sample in a study. TCRdb independently ran MiXCR on the 5' RACE reads; one entry per CDR3 protein. Of approximately 10,000 distinct CDR3 sequences in the sample, just over 25% were seen once. The sample was Tregs sorted from blood. Receptors originate from a female donor with breast cancer. Both conserved end residues are part of each CDR3. The order of the fields is D gene, clone size, J gene, V gene, CDR3 DNA, CDR3 protein. The D gene is left open where the match is weak. Only part of the rows carry a size: once, few, many, or a class if the clone is expanded.

>.|.|TRBJ2-2|TRBV29-1
TGCAGCGTTGACTTGGCTAATCGGAACACCGGGGAGCTGTTTTTT
CSVDLANRNTGELFF
>TRBD1|medium-sized|TRBJ1-5|TRBV6-1
TGTGCCAGCTGGGACAGGGGGAGAGGGAATCAGCCCCAGCATTTT
CASWDRGRGNQPQHF
>.|many|TRBJ2-7|TRBV30
TGTGCCTGGAGCATCCCTGGAGGGGCGTGGGACGAGCAGTACTTC
CAWSIPGGAWDEQYF
>TRBD1|.|TRBJ2-7|TRBV7-3
TGTGCCAGCAGCTTACCCCCCGACAGGGCTAGAACCTGCGAGCAGTACTTC
CASSLPPDRARTCEQYF
>.|many|TRBJ2-7|TRBV27
TGTGCCAGCAGTTTAGCCGGGACGCTCTCCTACGAGCAGTACTTC
CASSLAGTLSYEQYF
>.|.|TRBJ2-1|TRBV9
TGTGCCAGCAGCGTCACTAGGGCCGCCTACAATGAGCAGTTCTTC
CASSVTRAAYNEQFF
>.|.|TRBJ1-5|TRBV6-5
TGTGCCAGCAGTTACCCGAGTACTAATGAGCCCCAGCATTTT
CASSYPSTNEPQHF
>.|.|TRBJ1-1|TRBV20-1
TGCAGTCGGCGGCTAGCGGGAGGGATCACTGAAGCTTTCTTT
CSRRLAGGITEAFF
>.|.|TRBJ2-2|TRBV12-3/TRBV12-4
TGTGCCGTAGCCGAGGACACCGGGGAGCTGTTTTTT
CAVAEDTGELFF
>.|.|TRBJ2-7|TRBV3-1
TGTGCCAGCAGCCAAAGGGGAGCGGTATACGAGCAGTACTTC
CASSQRGAVYEQYF
>.|many|TRBJ2-7|TRBV4-2
TGTGCCAGCAGCCAAGATTGGGGTGATCCTAGGGCCTACGAGCAGTACTTC
CASSQDWGDPRAYEQYF
>.|medium-sized|TRBJ2-7|TRBV2
TGTGCCAGTTTGTCGGACCTCACATACGAGCAGTACTTC
CASLSDLTYEQYF
>TRBD2|medium-sized|TRBJ2-1|TRBV29-1
TGCAGCGGGACTAGTGTTTGGGAGTCTAGGTTCTTC
CSGTSVWESRFF
>.|.|TRBJ2-7|TRBV7-3
TGTGCCAGCAGTCCGGCCAGGGCCCCGGGGGAGCGGTACTTC
CASSPARAPGERYF
>TRBD2|few|TRBJ2-7|TRBV7-2
TGTGCCAGCAGCTTAGGCGGGAGGGTGGACGAGCAGTACTTC
CASSLGGRVDEQYF
>.|many|TRBJ1-1|TRBV5-4
TGTGCCAGCAGCTTCGGGAGGTCGGCTGAAGCTTTCTTT
CASSFGRSAEAFF
>TRBD1|few|TRBJ2-7|TRBV7-9
TGTGCCAGCCGGGACAGGGGCTACGAGCAGTACTTC
CASRDRGYEQYF
>.|many|TRBJ2-5|TRBV10-3
TGTGCCATCAGCCGCCCGGGAGAGACCCAGTACTTC
CAISRPGETQYF
>.|.|TRBJ1-5|TRBV18
TGTGCCAGCTCAGAAACAAATCAGCCCCAGCATTTT
CASSETNQPQHF
>.|many|TRBJ2-3|TRBV5-1
TGCGCCAGCAGCTTGGTTTACAGCACAGATACGCAGTATTTT
CASSLVYSTDTQYF
>TRBD2|.|TRBJ2-1|TRBV7-2
TGTGCCAGCAGCTTAGTAGGGACTAGTAACAATGAGCAGTTCTTC
CASSLVGTSNNEQFF
>.|few|TRBJ2-1|TRBV5-1
TGCGCCAGCAGCAACTCGAGAGGTGAGCAGTTCTTC
CASSNSRGEQFF
>.|many|TRBJ2-1|TRBV5-1
TGCGCCAGCAGGTCTGGCGGGGGCAAATCCTACAATGAGCAGTTCTTC
CASRSGGGKSYNEQFF
>.|.|TRBJ2-5|TRBV7-6
TGTGCCAGCAGCTTAGTCGGGGATTTGGGGGAGACCCAGTACTTC
CASSLVGDLGETQYF
>.|many|TRBJ1-2|TRBV28
TGTGCCAGCAGTTTGGCGGAAAATCAGGGACCCTATGGCTACACCTTC
CASSLAENQGPYGYTF
>.|many|TRBJ1-1|TRBV20-1
TGCAGTGCTAGACCCAGGAACACTGAAGCTTTCTTT
CSARPRNTEAFF
>TRBD2|few|TRBJ2-1|TRBV9
TGTGCCAGCAGCGTAGCGGGGGGAGAAGAGCAGTCCTTC
CASSVAGGEEQSF
>.|few|TRBJ2-7|TRBV6-6
TGTACCAGCAGTTACCCCGGACCTGGGTACGAGCAGTACTTC
CTSSYPGPGYEQYF
>.|medium-sized|TRBJ2-7|TRBV4-1
TGCGCCAGCAGCCAATTTGGCTCAGGGGCCAACGAGCAGTACTTC
CASSQFGSGANEQYF
>.|medium-sized|TRBJ2-7|TRBV6-5
TGTGCCAGCAGTTACTCGGGGCGTTCGGAGCAGTACTTC
CASSYSGRSEQYF
>TRBD2|many|TRBJ2-1|TRBV20-1
TGCAGTGTAAGCGCTAGCGGGAGGGGGAGCTCCTACAATGAGCAGTTCTTC
CSVSASGRGSSYNEQFF
>TRBD2|medium-sized|TRBJ2-5|TRBV24-1
TGTGCCACCAGTGAGCGGACTAGCGGGAGGTCACCCCTTCAAGAGACCCAGTACTTC
CATSERTSGRSPLQETQYF
>.|.|TRBJ1-5|TRBV12-3/TRBV12-4
TGTGGCAGCAGTTTAGTAGTGGGGCCGAGAGGGAATCGGCCCCAGCATTTT
CGSSLVVGPRGNRPQHF
>TRBD1|many|TRBJ1-2|TRBV20-1
TGCAGTGCTACCTTACAGGGGAACTATGGCTACACCTTC
CSATLQGNYGYTF
>TRBD2|few|TRBJ2-5|TRBV20-1
TGCAGTACCTCCGGGACTAGAAGGGAGACCCAGTACTTC
CSTSGTRRETQYF
>TRBD1|.|TRBJ2-3|TRBV7-3
TGTGCCAGCAGCTTGTCCTCGGACAGGACGGATGCGCAGTATTTT
CASSLSSDRTDAQYF
>.|medium-sized|TRBJ2-7|TRBV13
TGTGCCAGCAGCAACCGGGACTCGACCTTGGAGCAGTACTTC
CASSNRDSTLEQYF
>TRBD2|medium-sized|TRBJ2-5|TRBV5-6
TGTGCCAGCAGCGTAGCGGGAGGGCTGAAGACCCAGTACTTC
CASSVAGGLKTQYF
>TRBD1|.|TRBJ2-3|TRBV4-1
TGCGCCAGCAGCTCTCAGGGGGGACAGGGGCTTGCAGATACGCAGTATTTT
CASSSQGGQGLADTQYF
>.|few|TRBJ1-5|TRBV19
TGTGCCAGTCGTCTCGGCGGTAGCAATCAGCCCCAGCATTTT
CASRLGGSNQPQHF
>.|.|TRBJ2-5|TRBV5-6
TGTGCCAGCAGCTTGGGACCCCGAGGAGGGACCCAGTACTTC
CASSLGPRGGTQYF
>.|.|TRBJ2-5|TRBV24-1
TGTGCCACCAGGATGGGGGAGACCCGGTACTTC
CATRMGETRYF
>TRBD1|few|TRBJ2-1|TRBV6-5
TGTGCCAGCAGCCGGGGACAGGGGGGTTACAATGAGCAGTTCTTC
CASSRGQGGYNEQFF
>.|.|TRBJ1-1|TRBV6-6
TGTGCCAGCAGTTATCCCGACAGGACGACTTTCTTT
CASSYPDRTTFF
>.|many|TRBJ2-2|TRBV5-4
TGTGCCAGCAGCTTGGCCCCGGGGCTAGGAATGATGTCGGGGGAGCTGTTTTTT
CASSLAPGLGMMSGELFF
>TRBD2|many|TRBJ2-7|TRBV6-5
TGTGCCAGCAGCCTACTAGCGGGAGCGTCCTACGAGCAGTACTTC
CASSLLAGASYEQYF
>.|many|TRBJ2-7|TRBV9
TGTGCCAGCAGCGTAGCTCACGGGACCTACGAGCAGTACTTC
CASSVAHGTYEQYF
>TRBD1|many|TRBJ2-7|TRBV3-1
TGTGCCAGCAGCCAAGGGGACAGGCTCGAGCAGTACTTC
CASSQGDRLEQYF
>TRBD2|few|TRBJ2-7|TRBV10-2
TGCGCCAACAGCGAAACTAGCGGGAGCTCCTACGAGCAGTACTTC
CANSETSGSSYEQYF
>.|many|TRBJ1-1|TRBV4-1
TGCGCCAGCAGCCAAGGAATTCACGCTCAGCCCTCTGAAGCTTTCTTT
CASSQGIHAQPSEAFF
>TRBD2|few|TRBJ2-1|TRBV30
TGTGCCTGGGGGACTGGCGGGAGTATCTATGAGCAGTTCTTC
CAWGTGGSIYEQFF
>TRBD1|.|TRBJ1-1|TRBV5-4
TGTGCCAGCAGCTTGTGGGTAGGGGGCGCTGAAGCTTTCTTT
CASSLWVGGAEAFF
>.|few|TRBJ2-1|TRBV18
TGTGCCAGCTCACAGGGACTGAGCTCCTACAATGAGCAGTTCTTC
CASSQGLSSYNEQFF
>TRBD1|medium-sized|TRBJ1-1|TRBV5-1
TGCGCCAACAGCTTGGGACAGAGGCTCACTGAAGCTTTCTTT
CANSLGQRLTEAFF
>.|.|TRBJ1-4|TRBV6-6
TGTGCCAGCAGTTACTCAACAGGGTTGGGTAATGAAAAACTGTTTTTT
CASSYSTGLGNEKLFF
>.|.|TRBJ1-5|TRBV9
TGCGCCGGCAGCGTTGGGGAACACTTAGGCAATCAGCCCCAGCATTTT
CAGSVGEHLGNQPQHF
>.|medium-sized|TRBJ1-1|TRBV5-1
TGCGCCAGCAGCTTTGTCCCACAGGGACCACCGTGGGATGAAGCTTTCTTT
CASSFVPQGPPWDEAFF
>TRBD2|medium-sized|TRBJ2-1|TRBV4-1
TGCGCCAGCAGCCAAGACCGACACAGCGGGAGGGCCGTTGAGCAGTTCTTC
CASSQDRHSGRAVEQFF
>TRBD2|.|TRBJ2-1|TRBV9
TGTGCCAGCAGCCGGTACCTAGCGGGAGTCTACAATGAGCAGTTCTTC
CASSRYLAGVYNEQFF